The TCR beta chain described here comes from a study of blood T cell repertoires in COVID-19. The germline V and J ends were trimmed by 0 bases and 7 bases, with 16 bases remaining between them. CDR3 size: 15 residues. The germline V gene has CDR1 MNHEY and CDR2 SMNVEV (reference sequence). The assay was immunoSEQ multiplex PCR, and TCRdb's table has in-frame clones only and misses some. Of about 140,000 clones in the sample, 88% are singletons; the top ten hold about 1.5%. Sequenced sample: peripheral blood. This sequence was found in a woman in her sixties or seventies with acute or convalescent COVID-19. The rearrangement links TRBV27 to TRBJ2-7; D gene uncertain. DNA for the CDR3: TGTGCCAGCAGTTTATCGACTCAAAACTCTTGGGAGCAGTACTTC. It is translated as CASSLSTQNSWEQYF.